Each of the 30 T cell receptor beta chains below was sequenced from the same sample in a study of T cell responses to AZD1222 COVID-19 vaccine (dated by TCRdb to the early 2020s). Libraries were constructed by the immunoSEQ multiplex PCR assay. TCRdb holds this immuneACCESS table with in-frame rearrangements only. Some clones are missing; in checked studies, unresolved V genes explain under half, and the rest has no known cause. The sample table holds under 200,000 clones, of which 85% to 95% were seen once. In total, the top ten clones hold roughly 9.2% of the sample. This specimen's time point label, per the study, means: baseline before first vaccination. The sequencing here drew on peripheral blood, taken on day 0 of AZD1222 vaccination. The receptors here all came from an adult in good health.

The CDR3 region has the DNA TGTGCCAGCAGCCTAGTGCTGAGGACTAGCGGAAGTCAAGAGACCCAGTACTTC. Protein: CASSLVLRTSGSQETQYF. The V gene is TRBV7-9, the J gene TRBJ2-5; TRBD2 aligns across 10 bases. Germline CDR1 and CDR2: SEHNR and FQNEAQ (reference sequence). The CDR3 is 18 residues long. After removal of 5 bases from V and 2 bases from J, the junction contained 14 bases not matched to a gene. The variable domain in full, with the rest retrieved from reference TRBV7-9 and TRBJ2-5, is DTGVSQNPRHKITKRGQNVTFRCDPISEHNRLYWYRQTLGQGPEFLTYFQNEAQLEKSRLLSDRFSAERPKGSFSTLEIQRTEQGDSAMYLCASSLVLRTSGSQETQYFGPGTRLLVL.

The CDR3 DNA reads TGCGCCAGCAGCTTTGGACAGGGAAACACCGGGGAGCTGTTTTTT. This encodes CASSFGQGNTGELFF. This chain uses TRBV5-1 with TRBJ2-2; 8 positions match TRBD1. The CDR3 is 15 amino acids. The junction had 2 bases not matched to a gene; V was cut back by 2 bases and J by 2 bases. Germline V gene data show CDR1 as SGHRS and CDR2 as YFSETQ.

The chain is built from TRBV30 and TRBJ1-6; tentatively, D is TRBD1 (5 bases). The CDR3 is 13 amino acids. Trimming pared 4 bases from V and 11 bases from J, leaving 15 bases between. In germline, CDR1 is GTSNPN, CDR2 SVGIG (reference sequence). The chain's CDR3 is CAWTPEGETPLHF. The CDR3 DNA reads as TGTGCCTGGACCCCGGAAGGGGAGACACCCCTCCACTTT.

J is TRBJ1-2 and V is TRBV3-1 (or the pseudogene TRBV3-2), with D possibly matching TRBD1 (5 bases). The CDR3 runs to 15 residues. Trimming removed 0 bases at V and 6 bases at J, with 14 bases between. The germline CDR1 and CDR2 sequences are LGHDT and YNNKEL (reference sequence). In DNA, the CDR3 is TGTGCCAGCAGCCAAGAAACAGGACCCACCCATGGCTACACCTTC. Its protein product is CASSQETGPTHGYTF.

The chain uses TRBV5-6 and TRBJ2-5; 9 bases are shared with TRBD2. In germline, CDR1 is SGHDT, CDR2 YYEEEE. CDR3 length equals 15 residues. Trimming at V came to 5 bases and at J to 3 bases, leaving 8 bases not matched to a gene. The CDR3 is CASRIAGAYKETQYF. The DNA of the CDR3 is TGTGCCAGCAGAATAGCGGGAGCGTACAAAGAGACCCAGTACTTC.

This CDR3 reads CASGDRGNGELFF. The CDR3 nucleotides are TGTGCCAGCGGAGACAGGGGGAACGGGGAGCTGTTTTTT. This chain links TRBV12-3 or TRBV12-4 with TRBJ2-2, with 9 bases that match TRBD1. CDR3 length: 13 amino acids. V shed 8 bases, J shed 7 bases, and the junction held 5 bases outside the gene matches.

The genes are TRBV5-6 and TRBJ2-1, with 7 bases aligning to TRBD1. This CDR3 region has 15 residues. Trimming cost V 2 bases and J 2 bases; bases outside gene matches: 4. CDR1 and CDR2 (germline): SGHDT, YYEEEE. The CDR3 loop is CASSLRGPPYNEQFF. The CDR3 nucleotides are TGTGCCAGCAGCTTAAGGGGGCCCCCCTACAATGAGCAGTTCTTC.

The chain recombines TRBV11-3 with TRBJ1-1, with TRBD1 as a possible D gene (5 bases). Trimming pared 0 bases from V and 4 bases from J, leaving 9 bases between. CDR1 SGHNT and CDR2 YENEEA come from the germline V gene. This CDR3 has 14 residues. CDR3 bases: TGTGCCAGCAGCTTAGAGGGACCGAGCACTGAAGCTTTCTTT. Protein product: CASSLEGPSTEAFF.

This clone was recorded once. The chain combines TRBV29-1 with TRBJ2-3; D is uncertain. In germline, CDR1 is SQVTM, CDR2 ANQGSEA. CDR3 length: 17 residues. V lost 7 bases, J lost 0 bases, and 23 bases lay in between. CDR3 coding DNA: TGCAGCGCTGGTGCGAGGACCAGAGCTTGGAGCACAGATACGCAGTATTTT. It encodes CSAGARTRAWSTDTQYF.

The chain employs TRBV9 and TRBJ1-1; D is unclear. The CDR3 is 14 residues long. The germline CDR1 and CDR2 sequences are SGDLS and YYNGEE. V lost 2 bases to trimming and J lost 4 bases, with 12 bases between them. CDR3 sequence reads: CASSVGPPGTEAFF. CDR3 coding DNA: TGTGCCAGCAGCGTGGGCCCGCCGGGCACTGAAGCTTTCTTT.

The V and J genes are TRBV4-3 and TRBJ1-3, with no clear D. This CDR3 has 14 residues. Trimming removed 1 base at V and 3 bases at J, with 7 bases between. The germline CDR1 and CDR2 sequences are LGHNA and YSLEER. Here the CDR3 reads CASSQGNLGNTIYF. CDR3 DNA: TGCGCCAGCAGCCAAGGGAACCTTGGAAACACCATATATTTT.

Note on this clone: Other DNA sequences from this sample encode an identical CDR3 as well. The chain has TRBV28 and TRBJ1-4, with D unresolved. There are 11 residues in the CDR3. Germline-derived CDR1 and CDR2 are MDHEN and SYDVKM. V lost 2 bases, J lost 8 bases, and 3 bases lay in between. The CDR3 reads CASSLGEKLFF. CDR3 coding DNA: TGTGCCAGCAGTTTAGGGGAAAAACTGTTTTTT.

The chain recombines TRBV6-5 with TRBJ2-1; 9 bases agree with TRBD2. V shed 7 bases, J shed 5 bases, and the junction held 9 bases outside the gene matches. Germline values: CDR1 MNHEY, CDR2 SVGAGI. CDR3 length: 15 residues. CDR3 in DNA: TGTGCCAGCACCCTCCTAGCGGGGCCACACAATGAGCAGTTCTTC. Translated: CASTLLAGPHNEQFF.

This clone was seen once. The gene calls are TRBV6-5 and TRBJ2-1; 9 bases agree with TRBD2. Germline assignment: CDR1 MNHEY and CDR2 SVGAGI. The CDR3 is 13 amino acids. The V gene end was trimmed by 6 bases and the J gene end by 9 bases; junction bases not matched to a gene: 6. The CDR3 sequence is CASRGTSFSEQFF. In DNA form, the CDR3 reads TGTGCCAGCAGGGGGACTAGCTTTAGTGAGCAGTTCTTC.

The V call is TRBV20-1, the J call TRBJ2-7, with 7 positions matching TRBD1. The CDR3 loop spans 11 amino acids. Unmatched junction bases numbered 4, after V lost 4 bases and J lost 7 bases. Germline V gene data show CDR1 as DFQATT and CDR2 as SNEGSKA (reference sequence). The CDR3: CSAKYRGEQYF. The CDR3 nucleotides are TGCAGTGCTAAGTACAGGGGTGAGCAGTACTTC.

The rearrangement joins TRBV4-3 to TRBJ2-3; 9 positions match TRBD1. There are 18 residues in the CDR3. Unmatched junction bases numbered 15, after V lost 4 bases and J lost 4 bases. Germline CDR1 reads LGHNA; CDR2 reads YSLEER. CDR3: CASSPTPTGGTQADTQYF. The CDR3, as DNA: TGCGCCAGCAGCCCGACTCCGACAGGGGGAACTCAAGCAGATACGCAGTATTTT.

The chain joins TRBV27 to TRBJ2-5, with 9 positions matching TRBD2. Germline trimming cut 8 bases from V and 5 bases from J; bases unmatched to any gene: 12. CDR1 and CDR2 (germline): MNHEY, SMNVEV (reference sequence). The CDR3 extends over 15 amino acids. The CDR3 nucleotides are TGTGCCAGCCGGGCTAGCGGGACTACAGGCGAGACCCAGTACTTC. Protein product: CASRASGTTGETQYF.

This chain links TRBV24-1 with TRBJ2-2, with D possibly being TRBD1 (5 bases). The V end lost 0 bases, the J end lost 3 bases, and 13 bases lay between the germline ends. CDR3 length equals 17 residues. Germline CDR1 and CDR2: KGHDR and SFDVKD. The CDR3 DNA is TGTGCCACCAGTGATTTGCAAGCAGGGTCCGACACCGGGGAGCTGTTTTTT. This encodes CATSDLQAGSDTGELFF.

The rearrangement links TRBV5-6 to TRBJ2-7, with TRBD1 matching over 9 bases. The V gene's germline CDR1 is SGHDT and CDR2 YYEEEE. V lost 6 bases to trimming and J lost 0 bases; unmatched junction nucleotides: 10. This CDR3 comprises 16 residues. The CDR3 spells CASTGTLGQGSYEQYF. The CDR3 DNA reads TGTGCCAGCACCGGTACGCTGGGACAGGGCTCCTACGAGCAGTACTTC.

This rearrangement joins TRBV27 to TRBJ1-2, with 8 positions matching TRBD1. Germline V CDR1 and CDR2: MNHEY, SMNVEV (reference sequence). The V gene end was trimmed by 6 bases and the J gene end by 4 bases; junction bases not matched to a gene: 10. This CDR3 has 15 amino acids. This chain's CDR3 is CASSRTGMGSYGYTF. The CDR3 DNA is TGTGCCAGCAGCCGGACAGGGATGGGGTCCTATGGCTACACCTTC.

The chain uses TRBV2 and TRBJ1-6; 7 bases match TRBD1. The ends lost 5 bases at V and 4 bases at J; junction bases unmatched: 11. Germline V gene data show CDR1 as SNHLY and CDR2 as FYNNEI. This CDR3 contains 17 residues. CDR3 sequence reads: CASSLRQGTVYNSPLHF. The DNA of the CDR3 is TGTGCCAGCAGTCTCCGACAGGGAACCGTTTATAATTCACCCCTCCACTTT.

This chain uses TRBV9 with TRBJ2-2; 10 nucleotides align to TRBD2. Germline V gene lookup returns CDR1 SGDLS and CDR2 YYNGEE. The CDR3 is 15 amino acids. The junction had 9 bases not matched to a gene; V was cut back by 10 bases and J by 3 bases. CDR3 sequence: CAGEREGPDTGELFF. CDR3 coding DNA: TGTGCCGGAGAGCGGGAGGGCCCTGACACCGGGGAGCTGTTTTTT.

The chain combines TRBV13 with TRBJ2-7, with TRBD1 as a possible D gene (6 bases). V gave up 3 bases and J gave up 6 bases, with 12 bases separating them. The germline gives CDR1 PRHDT, CDR2 FYEKMQ (reference sequence). The CDR3 loop spans 13 amino acids. The CDR3 spells CASSFGTRGEQYF. For the CDR3, the DNA is TGTGCCAGCAGCTTTGGGACCAGGGGCGAGCAGTACTTC.

This CDR3 is CASSLARGVNYGYTF. The CDR3 DNA is TGTGCCAGCAGCTTAGCGCGGGGAGTTAACTATGGCTACACCTTC. The chain is built from TRBV7-8 and TRBJ1-2; D ambiguous. Germline loops: CDR1 SGHVS, CDR2 FQNEAQ. The CDR3 spans 15 residues. The V and J ends lost 0 bases and 1 base respectively, with 9 bases between them.

The chain combines TRBV3-1 (or the pseudogene TRBV3-2) with TRBJ2-1, with TRBD2 matching 13 bases. The J segment lost 8 bases and the V segment lost 3 bases, leaving 4 bases of the junction unmatched. The CDR3 is made up of 15 amino acids. In germline, CDR1 is LGHDT, CDR2 YNNKEL (reference sequence). Here the CDR3 DNA reads TGTGCCAGCAGCCACGGGACTAGCGGGATGGATGAGCAGTTCTTC. Translation: CASSHGTSGMDEQFF.

V is TRBV27 and J is TRBJ2-7; TRBD2 is a possible D gene (6 bases). Germline assignment: CDR1 MNHEY and CDR2 SMNVEV (reference sequence). Trimming took off 4 bases at V and 3 bases at J, with 19 bases between the two ends. This CDR3 region has 16 residues. The CDR3 DNA reads as TGTGCCAGCAGTTCTACCGCTCTGGCGGGGTTCTACGAGCAGTACTTC. Protein sequence: CASSSTALAGFYEQYF.

The CDR3 coding sequence is TGTGCCAGCAGCCAAGAGGAGACTAGCGGAGCCCAAGAGACCCAGTACTTC. As protein: CASSQEETSGAQETQYF. J is TRBJ2-5 and V is TRBV14; 9 positions agree with TRBD2. The CDR3 is 17 amino acids. Losses at the gene ends were 0 bases for V and 1 base for J; bases not matched to a gene: 6. Germline V gene data show CDR1 as SGHDN and CDR2 as FVKESK.

The genes are TRBV5-5 and TRBJ2-7; D possibly matches TRBD1 or TRBD2 (5 bases each). This CDR3 is 15 amino acids long. Germline V gene data show CDR1 as SGHKS and CDR2 as YYEKEE (reference sequence). V lost 4 bases and J lost 2, with 16 bases in between. CDR3 DNA: TGTGCCAGCAGCCACACTTCAGAGGGGCCCTACGAGCAGTACTTC. Translating it yields CASSHTSEGPYEQYF.

This rearrangement joins TRBV2 to TRBJ1-4; tentative D call: TRBD1 (5 bases). The CDR3 spans 16 residues. CDR1 is SNHLY, CDR2 FYNNEI, per germline. With 3 bases removed from V and 4 bases from J, the gap between germline ends came to 15 bases. Here the CDR3 DNA reads TGTGCCAGCAGTGAGAGGGGACTTTTGGGTAATGAAAAACTGTTTTTT. This sequence encodes CASSERGLLGNEKLFF.

V and J are TRBV19 and TRBJ2-7; 7 bases map to TRBD2. Germline lookup yields CDR1 LNHDA and CDR2 SQIVND (reference sequence). V shed 3 bases and J 4 bases; nucleotides not matched to a gene: 3. This CDR3 contains 13 residues. CDR3: CASSMGLKYEQYF. Here the CDR3 DNA reads TGTGCCAGTAGTATGGGACTAAAATACGAGCAGTACTTC.